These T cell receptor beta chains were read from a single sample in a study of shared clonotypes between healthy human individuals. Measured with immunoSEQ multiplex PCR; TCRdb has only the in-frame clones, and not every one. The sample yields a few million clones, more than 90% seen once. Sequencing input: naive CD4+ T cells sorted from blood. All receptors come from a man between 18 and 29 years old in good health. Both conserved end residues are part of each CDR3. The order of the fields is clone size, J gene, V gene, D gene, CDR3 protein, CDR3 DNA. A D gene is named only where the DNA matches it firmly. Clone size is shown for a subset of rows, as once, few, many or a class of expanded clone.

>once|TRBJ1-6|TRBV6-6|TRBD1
CASSRQGYSPLHF
TGTGCCAGCAGCCGACAGGGATATTCACCCCTCCACTTT
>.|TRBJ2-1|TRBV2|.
CASSGLPYNEQFF
TGTGCCAGCAGCGGACTACCTTACAATGAGCAGTTCTTC
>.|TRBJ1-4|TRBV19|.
CASTPAPKAPRLFF
TGTGCCAGTACTCCGGCCCCCAAGGCCCCAAGGCTGTTTTTT
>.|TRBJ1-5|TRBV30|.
CAWSPPYGYSNQPQHF
TGTGCCTGGAGTCCCCCCTATGGGTATAGCAATCAGCCCCAGCATTTT
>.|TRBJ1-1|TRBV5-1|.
CASSLMGGETEAFF
TGCGCCAGCAGCTTGATGGGGGGTGAAACTGAAGCTTTCTTT
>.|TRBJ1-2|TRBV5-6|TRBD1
CASSLGRQGARGYTF
TGTGCCAGCAGCTTGGGGAGACAGGGGGCGCGCGGCTACACCTTC
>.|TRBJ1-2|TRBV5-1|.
CASKVAENYGYTF
TGCGCCAGCAAGGTAGCCGAAAACTATGGCTACACCTTC
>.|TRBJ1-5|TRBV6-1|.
CASSEAGNHQPQHF
TGTGCCAGCAGTGAAGCGGGAAACCATCAGCCCCAGCATTTT
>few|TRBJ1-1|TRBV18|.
CASSPGPPYTEAFF
TGTGCCAGCTCTCCGGGACCGCCGTACACTGAAGCTTTCTTT
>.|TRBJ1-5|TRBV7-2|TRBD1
CASSLDNRGMGNQPQHF
TGTGCCAGCAGCTTAGATAACAGGGGGATGGGCAATCAGCCCCAGCATTTT
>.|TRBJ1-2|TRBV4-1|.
CASSPRRNPNYGYTF
TGCGCCAGCAGCCCCCGGAGGAACCCTAACTATGGCTACACCTTC
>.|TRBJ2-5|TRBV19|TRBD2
CASSISGGSHQTQYF
TGTGCCAGTAGTATCTCGGGCGGGAGTCATCAGACCCAGTACTTC
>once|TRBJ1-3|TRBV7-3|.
CASSVQGPGNTIYF
TGTGCCAGCAGCGTACAGGGACCCGGAAACACCATATATTTT
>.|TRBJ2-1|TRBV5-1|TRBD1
CASSHGQGRDEQFF
TGCGCCAGCAGCCATGGACAGGGAAGGGATGAGCAGTTCTTC
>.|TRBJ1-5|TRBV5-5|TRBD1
CASRPDRGDQPQHF
TGTGCCAGCAGACCGGACAGGGGGGATCAGCCCCAGCATTTT
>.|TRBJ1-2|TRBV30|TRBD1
CAWSGWELSRGPEGYTF
TGTGCCTGGAGTGGATGGGAACTGTCGAGGGGGCCTGAGGGCTACACCTTC
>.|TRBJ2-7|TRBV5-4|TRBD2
CASSAGTSGSYEQYF
TGTGCCAGCAGCGCCGGGACTAGCGGCTCCTACGAGCAGTACTTC